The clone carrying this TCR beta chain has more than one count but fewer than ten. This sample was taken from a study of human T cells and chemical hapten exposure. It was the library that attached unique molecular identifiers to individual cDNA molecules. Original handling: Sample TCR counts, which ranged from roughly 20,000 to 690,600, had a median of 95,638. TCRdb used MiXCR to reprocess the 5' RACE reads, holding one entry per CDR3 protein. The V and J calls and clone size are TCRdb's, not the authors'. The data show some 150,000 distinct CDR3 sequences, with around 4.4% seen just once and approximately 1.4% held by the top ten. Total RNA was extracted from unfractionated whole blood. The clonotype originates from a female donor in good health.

The CDR3 is CASSRGQAYEQYF. DNA for the CDR3: TGTGCCAGCAGCCGGGGACAGGCCTACGAGCAGTACTTC. This rearrangement joins TRBV6-6 to TRBJ2-7; TRBD1 aligns across 8 bases. The V and J ends lost 6 bases and 2 bases, in that order; junction bases with no gene match: 3. The length of the CDR3 is 13 residues. Germline V gene lookup returns CDR1 MNHNY and CDR2 SVGAGI (reference sequence).